This T cell receptor (beta chain) comes out of a study of T cell responses to AZD1222 COVID-19 vaccine. The study, taken as a whole, reports: Repertoire sampling happened only post peak T cell response. Nearly half of spike-specific TCRs reportedly go after variant regions that carry no mutations. Only five or six individuals given AZD1222 were seropositive at baseline. Spike was spanned by vaccine-associated CD4 TCRs, which were dominant at 160-218 and 743-854.

This clone came up once. Antigen unknown. Per the germline V gene, CDR1 is LGHNA and CDR2 is YSLEER. With 1 base removed from V and 0 bases from J, the gap between germline ends came to 17 bases. The CDR3 is 18 residues long. Profiling relied on immunoSEQ multiplex PCR, and the TCRdb table lists in-frame clones only, not all of them. Of some 130,000 clones listed, about 93% are singletons. This sequence joins TRBV4-3 and TRBJ2-3; D unclear. The sample here was peripheral blood, taken on day 0 of AZD1222 vaccination. The source of this sequence is an adult in good health. This CDR3 is CASSQGALGKPSTDTQYF. For the CDR3, the DNA is TGCGCCAGCAGCCAAGGAGCATTGGGCAAACCTAGCACAGATACGCAGTATTTT.